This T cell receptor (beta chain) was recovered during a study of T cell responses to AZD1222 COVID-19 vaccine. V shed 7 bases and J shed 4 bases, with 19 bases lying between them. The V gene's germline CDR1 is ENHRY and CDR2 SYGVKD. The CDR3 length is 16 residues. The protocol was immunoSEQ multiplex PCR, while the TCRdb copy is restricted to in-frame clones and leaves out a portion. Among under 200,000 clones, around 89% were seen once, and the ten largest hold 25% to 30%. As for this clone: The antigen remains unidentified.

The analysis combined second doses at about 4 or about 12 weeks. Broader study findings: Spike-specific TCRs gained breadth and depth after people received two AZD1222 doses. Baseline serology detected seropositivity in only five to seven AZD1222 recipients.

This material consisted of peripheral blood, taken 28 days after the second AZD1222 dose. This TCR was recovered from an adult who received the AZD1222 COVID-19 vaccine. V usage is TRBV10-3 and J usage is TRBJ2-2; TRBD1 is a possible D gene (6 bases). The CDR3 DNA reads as TGTGCCATCAAACAAATGACAGGTTCGGGCACCGGGGAGCTGTTTTTT. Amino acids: CAIKQMTGSGTGELFF.